Below are 25 T cell receptor beta chains sequenced from a single sample in a study of CD8+CD57+ T cells in acquired aplastic anemia. Sequencing involved patients with CD8+CD57+ cell expansion previously shown by flow cytometry. TCR beta VDJ and CDR3 profiling used genomic DNA as template. Via MiXCR, TCRdb re-called the reads, giving one row per CDR3 protein. Here the sample spans some 170,000 distinct CDR3 sequences, roughly 48% being singletons. The sample comprised sorted CD4+, CD8+, or CD8+CD57+ T cells (not recorded which) from PBMCs. The source of these receptors is a human donor with aplastic anemia.

The chain employs TRBV6-1 and TRBJ1-6; D is unclear. Trimming pared 6 bases from V and 8 bases from J, leaving 8 bases between. The CDR3 covers 12 residues. Germline V CDR1 and CDR2: MNHNS, SASEGT. CDR3 sequence: CASRRVDSPLHF. The CDR3 DNA reads as TGTGCCAGCAGGAGGGTAGATTCACCCCTCCACTTT.

This clonotype was counted ten times or more. The chain couples TRBV5-6 to TRBJ1-6; D unresolved. The V end was cut by 1 base, the J end by 11 bases, with 7 bases between. The CDR3 spans 12 residues. CDR1 SGHDT and CDR2 YYEEEE come from the germline V gene. CDR3 amino acids: CASSLSSPPLHF. Written as DNA, the CDR3 is TGTGCCAGCAGCTTGTCGAGTCCACCCCTCCACTTT.

The chain has TRBV10-3 and TRBJ2-2, with D possibly matching TRBD2 (6 bases). The CDR3 spans 16 residues. CDR1 and CDR2 from the germline V gene are ENHRY and SYGVKD. V was cut by 1 base and J by 1 base, with 10 bases left in between. The CDR3 DNA reads TGTGCCATCAGTGAGTTGACGGGGGAGAACACCGGGGAGCTGTTTTTT. This gives the protein CAISELTGENTGELFF.

The V call is TRBV20-1, the J call TRBJ1-5; 7 positions agree with TRBD1. V dropped 3 bases and J dropped 10; count of bases not matched to a gene: 9. From germline, CDR1 is DFQATT and CDR2 SNEGSKA (reference sequence). This CDR3 spans 13 amino acids. The CDR3 protein is CSARGNNRGPQHF. CDR3 in DNA: TGCAGTGCTAGGGGGAATAACAGGGGACCCCAGCATTTT.

This clonotype was seen just once. V is TRBV19 and J is TRBJ2-7; 7 bases are a match to TRBD2. J lost 4 bases, V lost 1 base, and 4 bases had no gene match. The CDR3 loop spans 14 amino acids. Germline-derived CDR1 and CDR2 are LNHDA and SQIVND (reference sequence). This CDR3 reads CASSIGAGSYEQYF. The CDR3 DNA reads as TGTGCCAGTAGTATAGGAGCGGGGAGTTACGAGCAGTACTTC.

At least ten counts were recorded for this clonotype. The rearrangement links TRBV5-4 to TRBJ2-5; D is unresolved. This CDR3 contains 13 residues. The V end lost 0 bases, the J end lost 5 bases, and 8 bases lay between the germline ends. Per germline, CDR1 SGHNT and CDR2 YYREEE (reference sequence). The CDR3 DNA follows: TGTGCCAGCAGCTTGGACGGTGGGGAGACCCAGTACTTC. Translated, it gives CASSLDGGETQYF. The full variable domain, completed using reference TRBV5-4 and TRBJ2-5, is ETGVTQSPTHLIKTRGQQVTLRCSSQSGHNTVSWYQQALGQGPQFIFQYYREEENGRGNFPPRFSGLQFPNYSSELNVNALELDDSALYLCASSLDGGETQYFGPGTRLLVL.

This clonotype was seen ten or more times. The rearrangement joins TRBV2 to TRBJ2-2; 15 bases fit TRBD2. V lost 5 bases and J lost 4; bases outside the gene matches: 8. Germline CDR1 and CDR2: SNHLY and FYNNEI. The CDR3 contains 18 residues. In DNA, the CDR3 is TGTGCCAGCAGTCGCCCGGGACTAGCGGGGGGTGGCACCGGGGAGCTGTTTTTT. The encoded protein is CASSRPGLAGGGTGELFF. The variable domain in full, with the rest retrieved from reference TRBV2 and TRBJ2-2, is EPEVTQTPSHQVTQMGQEVILRCVPISNHLYFYWYRQILGQKVEFLVSFYNNEISEKSEIFDDQFSVERPDGSNFTLKIRSTKLEDSAMYFCASSRPGLAGGGTGELFFGEGSRLTVL.

The chain has TRBV24-1 and TRBJ2-2, with D possibly being TRBD1 or TRBD2 (5 bases each). This CDR3 is 16 amino acids long. Looked up from germline, CDR1 is KGHDR and CDR2 is SFDVKD. V lost 4 bases and J lost 3, with 14 bases in between. The DNA of the CDR3 is TGTGCCACCAGTGAACCGGGACGCTCAGACACCGGGGAGCTGTTTTTT. Translated, it gives CATSEPGRSDTGELFF.

This clonotype was recorded a few times. The chain has TRBV7-2 and TRBJ2-3, with unresolved D. V dropped 1 base and J dropped 5 bases, with 7 bases sitting between them. The CDR3 contains 13 residues. Germline CDR1 SGHTA, CDR2 FQGNSA. This CDR3 reads CASSLDCLDTQYF. The DNA for the CDR3 is TGTGCCAGCAGCTTAGACTGTTTAGATACGCAGTATTTT. Filled out from reference TRBV7-2 and TRBJ2-3, the complete variable domain reads GAGVSQSPSNKVTEKGKDVELRCDPISGHTALYWYRQSLGQGLEFLIYFQGNSAPDKSGLPSDRFSAERTGGSVSTLTIQRTQQEDSAVYLCASSLDCLDTQYFGPGTRLTVL.

The rearrangement links TRBV5-1 to TRBJ2-5, with D possibly TRBD2 on 5 matching bases. CDR1 and CDR2 (germline): SGHRS, YFSETQ. Trimming removed 2 bases from V and 2 bases from J, with 13 bases in between. CDR3 length: 15 residues. The CDR3 loop reads CASSFELGVQETQYF. The CDR3 coding sequence is TGCGCCAGCAGCTTTGAGTTGGGAGTTCAAGAGACCCAGTACTTC. Full variable domain (rest looked up from reference TRBV5-1 and TRBJ2-5): KAGVTQTPRYLIKTRGQQVTLSCSPISGHRSVSWYQQTPGQGLQFLFEYFSETQRNKGNFPGRFSGRQFSNSRSEMNVSTLELGDSALYLCASSFELGVQETQYFGPGTRLLVL.

This clonotype was seen only a few times. The chain combines TRBV4-2 with TRBJ2-1; D remains unclear. Germline values: CDR1 LGHNA, CDR2 YNFKEQ. V was cut by 1 base and J by 9 bases, with 13 bases left in between. The CDR3 runs 14 residues. CDR3 DNA sequence: TGTGCCAGCAGCCAAGTCCTGGAGACTGGTGAGCAGTTCTTC. Protein sequence: CASSQVLETGEQFF.

The chain has TRBV6-1 and TRBJ1-1, with D possibly TRBD1 on 5 matching bases. The CDR3 is 15 residues long. Looked up from germline, CDR1 is MNHNS and CDR2 is SASEGT. V lost 6 bases, J lost 0 bases, and 14 bases lay in between. This CDR3 reads CASRGGAWMNTEAFF. The DNA for the CDR3 is TGTGCCAGCAGGGGAGGGGCCTGGATGAACACTGAAGCTTTCTTT.

V is TRBV20-1 and J is TRBJ2-7, with 9 bases identical to TRBD1. V lost 6 bases to trimming and J lost 5 bases; unmatched junction nucleotides: 14. Germline V gives CDR1 DFQATT, CDR2 SNEGSKA (reference sequence). The CDR3 spans 15 residues. As DNA, the CDR3 is TGCAGTGCCACTCGTGCCGGGACAGGGTACAACGAGCAGTACTTC. It encodes CSATRAGTGYNEQYF.

This clonotype was detected ten times or more. The rearrangement links TRBV7-2 to TRBJ1-2; D is uncertain. Germline V gives CDR1 SGHTA, CDR2 FQGNSA. The V end lost 5 bases, the J end lost 4 bases, and 17 bases lay between the germline ends. The CDR3 is made up of 15 amino acids. This chain's CDR3 is CASSPTGPPGYGYTF. In DNA form, the CDR3 reads TGTGCCAGCAGCCCCACCGGGCCCCCGGGCTATGGCTACACCTTC.

This clonotype came up many times. The chain combines TRBV5-1 with TRBJ1-1; TRBD1 might be the D (6 bases). Trimming took off 0 bases at V and 1 base at J, with 13 bases between the two ends. The CDR3 runs 16 residues. CDR1 is SGHRS, CDR2 YFSETQ, per germline. CDR3: CASSLGRSGANTEAFF. The CDR3 nucleotides read TGCGCCAGCAGCTTGGGTCGGTCGGGGGCGAACACTGAAGCTTTCTTT. Supplemented by reference TRBV5-1 and TRBJ1-1, the full variable domain reads KAGVTQTPRYLIKTRGQQVTLSCSPISGHRSVSWYQQTPGQGLQFLFEYFSETQRNKGNFPGRFSGRQFSNSRSEMNVSTLELGDSALYLCASSLGRSGANTEAFFGQGTRLTVV.

This clonotype was detected only once. The genes are TRBV6-2 or TRBV6-3 and TRBJ2-7, with 9 positions matching TRBD1. This CDR3 has 14 residues. Per the germline V gene, CDR1 is MNHEY and CDR2 is SVGEGT. V lost 2 bases to trimming and J lost 6 bases; unmatched junction nucleotides: 5. CDR3 nucleotide sequence: TGTGCCAGCAGTTACGGACCGACAGGGGGCGAGCAGTACTTC. Translating it yields CASSYGPTGGEQYF.

About this clonotype itself: This may be a read error, as it is one base from a much larger clone. The chain uses TRBV4-2 and TRBJ2-3, with 8 positions matching TRBD1. The CDR3 consists of 14 residues. Per germline, CDR1 LGHNA and CDR2 YNFKEQ. With 5 bases clipped from V and 6 bases from J, the junction kept 7 bases outside the gene matches. Here the CDR3 DNA reads TGTGCCAGCAGCGGCTCGCAGGGGGCGGATACGCAGTATTTT. Translated, it gives CASSGSQGADTQYF.

The chain couples TRBV20-1 to TRBJ2-7; TRBD1 agrees at 12 bases. Germline assignment: CDR1 DFQATT and CDR2 SNEGSKA (reference sequence). The CDR3 spans 13 residues. The junction had 9 bases not matched to a gene; V was cut back by 6 bases and J by 9 bases. In DNA, the CDR3 is TGCAGTGCGAGGGACAGGGGGCGCATGGTGCAGTACTTC. Its protein product is CSARDRGRMVQYF.

This clonotype was detected a few times. This chain connects TRBV4-1 to TRBJ2-5; D could derive from TRBD1 or TRBD2 (6 bases each). Germline V gene lookup returns CDR1 MGHRA and CDR2 YSYEKL. This CDR3 has 17 amino acids. The germline V and J ends were trimmed by 0 bases and 5 bases, with 19 bases remaining between them. The CDR3 loop is CASSQDGTGALRETQYF. The CDR3 region has the DNA TGCGCCAGCAGCCAAGATGGAACGGGGGCTCTCAGGGAGACCCAGTACTTC.

The chain is built from TRBV10-3 and TRBJ1-5; the D is unclear. Trimming took off 4 bases at V and 0 bases at J, with 10 bases between the two ends. CDR3 length: 15 residues. The germline V gene has CDR1 ENHRY and CDR2 SYGVKD. For the CDR3, the DNA is TGTGCCATCAGTGGTGGGGAATATAGCAATCAGCCCCAGCATTTT. Translation gives CAISGGEYSNQPQHF.

This clonotype was seen just once. The rearrangement uses TRBV7-9 and TRBJ2-1; TRBD2 matches 10 bases. Germline V gene sequence: CDR1 SEHNR, CDR2 FQNEAQ (reference sequence). Trimming cost V 1 base and J 15 bases; bases outside gene matches: 6. The length of the CDR3 is 13 residues. The CDR3 DNA follows: TGTGCCAGCAGCTTAGGAGGGGGGACTAGCGTGTTCTTC. This translates into CASSLGGGTSVFF.

The chain employs TRBV7-4 and TRBJ2-3, with 11 bases matching TRBD1. Germline V gene lookup returns CDR1 SGHVT and CDR2 SQSDAQ. V trimming: 3 bases; J trimming: 4 bases; junction bases outside the gene matches: 6. The CDR3 is made up of 16 amino acids. The CDR3 loop reads CASSFYGQGASDTQYF. CDR3 DNA: TGTGCCAGCAGCTTTTACGGACAGGGGGCATCAGATACGCAGTATTTT.

This clonotype has at least ten counts. This chain's CDR3 is CSASLNPGNTEAFF. In nucleotides, the CDR3 is TGCAGTGCCAGCCTTAACCCTGGGAACACTGAAGCTTTCTTT. V gene TRBV20-1 combines with J gene TRBJ1-1; no definite D call. The CDR3 is made up of 14 amino acids. CDR1 and CDR2 (germline): DFQATT, SNEGSKA (reference sequence). Trimming removed 6 bases at V and 1 base at J, with 15 bases between.

V gene TRBV19 combines with J gene TRBJ2-7; D gene uncertain. The germline V and J ends were trimmed by 5 bases and 4 bases, with 9 bases remaining between them. CDR3 size: 12 residues. Germline CDR1 reads LNHDA; CDR2 reads SQIVND (reference sequence). CDR3 nucleotide sequence: TGTGCCAGTAGTTCACCCCATTACGAGCAGTACTTC. Its protein is CASSSPHYEQYF.

V is TRBV5-5 and J is TRBJ2-5, with TRBD2 identical over 8 bases. V dropped 0 bases and J dropped 4; count of bases not matched to a gene: 11. CDR3 size: 17 residues. Germline CDR1 reads SGHKS; CDR2 reads YYEKEE (reference sequence). The DNA of the CDR3 is TGTGCCAGCAGCTTGGTCCGGGGAAGCGGGGGCGGAGAGACCCAGTACTTC. This codes for CASSLVRGSGGGETQYF.